This T cell receptor (beta chain) was recorded in a study of OX40 agonist ivuxolimab in advanced cancers. V was clipped by 3 bases and J by 0 bases, with 8 bases between them. CDR1 and CDR2 (germline): KGHSH, LQKENI. This CDR3 has 15 amino acids. The protocol was immunoSEQ multiplex PCR, while the TCRdb copy is restricted to in-frame clones and leaves out a portion. The table shows around 120,000 clones, with 85% to 90% occurring only once. The chain has TRBV18 and TRBJ2-2; D might be TRBD1 or TRBD2, each matching 5 bases. The clonotype originates from an adult with an advanced solid tumor such as melanoma, head and neck, liver or kidney cancer. The sample in question was CD4+ or CD8+ T cells sorted from blood, obtained in a trial of the OX40 agonist ivuxolimab. Here the CDR3 reads CASSPGTPNTGELFF. CDR3 bases: TGTGCCAGCTCACCCGGGACCCCGAACACCGGGGAGCTGTTTTTT.